This is a list of T cell receptor beta chains from one sample in a study of blood T cells in healthy people across ages. TCRdb passed the 5' RACE reads through MiXCR, listing each CDR3 protein once. The sample shows around 800,000 distinct CDR3 sequences, 40% to 65% of them seen only once. Sequenced material: blood. Receptors were obtained from a man older than 75 in good health. Each CDR3 is given with its conserved first and last residue. The D gene is left open where the match is weak. For some rows the clone size is stated as once, few or many, or as a class when expanded; others skip it.

V gene	D gene	J gene	clone size	CDR3 protein	CDR3 DNA
TRBV7-2	NA	TRBJ1-5	few	CASSLDVGNQPQHF	TGTGCCAGCAGCTTAGATGTGGGGAATCAGCCCCAGCATTTT
TRBV6-5	NA	TRBJ1-1	NA	CASSYSRATGNTEAFF	TGTGCCAGCAGTTACTCGAGGGCTACAGGGAACACTGAAGCTTTCTTT
TRBV12-3/TRBV12-4	NA	TRBJ1-2	NA	CASSLGSPAYGYTF	TGTGCCAGCAGTTTAGGAAGCCCCGCGTATGGCTACACCTTC
TRBV12-3/TRBV12-4	NA	TRBJ2-1	NA	CASSFKAGSYNEQFF	TGTGCCAGCAGTTTCAAAGCTGGGTCCTACAATGAGCAGTTCTTC
TRBV9	TRBD2	TRBJ2-1	NA	CASRAGTSGSGNEQFF	TGTGCCAGCAGAGCCGGGACTAGCGGGAGTGGTAATGAGCAGTTCTTC
TRBV20-1	NA	TRBJ2-2	NA	CSAREGGSGELFF	TGCAGTGCTAGGGAGGGAGGATCCGGGGAGCTGTTTTTT
TRBV5-1	NA	TRBJ2-7	NA	CASSLESVKIYEQYF	TGCGCCAGCAGCTTGGAGTCCGTAAAAATTTACGAGCAGTACTTC
TRBV24-1	TRBD1	TRBJ2-5	NA	CATSDPGQGLETQYF	TGTGCCACCAGTGATCCAGGACAGGGCCTAGAGACCCAGTACTTC
TRBV27	NA	TRBJ2-5	few	CASSLSPGMGETQYF	TGTGCCAGCAGTTTAAGCCCGGGGATGGGAGAGACCCAGTACTTC
TRBV5-1	NA	TRBJ2-1	NA	CASSREVQYNEQFF	TGCGCCAGCAGTCGAGAGGTACAGTACAATGAGCAGTTCTTC
TRBV7-6	NA	TRBJ2-3	few	CASSLALRDNTDTQYF	TGTGCCAGCAGCTTAGCTCTCCGGGACAACACAGATACGCAGTATTTT
TRBV12-3/TRBV12-4	NA	TRBJ1-4	NA	CASSFNPQFGKLFF	TGTGCCAGCAGTTTTAACCCCCAGTTTGGAAAACTGTTTTTT
TRBV5-1	NA	TRBJ2-1	NA	CASRGLEGFHEQFF	TGCGCCAGCCGGGGGCTGGAGGGGTTCCATGAGCAGTTCTTC
TRBV20-1	NA	TRBJ1-5	NA	CSARGRPEGNQPQHF	TGCAGTGCTAGAGGTCGGCCAGAGGGGAATCAGCCCCAGCATTTT
TRBV29-1	NA	TRBJ2-2	NA	CSVRHPNTGELFF	TGCAGCGTCCGGCACCCGAACACCGGGGAGCTGTTTTTT
TRBV6-2/TRBV6-3	NA	TRBJ2-6	few	CASTHGGDGANVLTF	TGTGCCAGCACCCATGGCGGGGATGGGGCCAACGTCCTGACTTTC
TRBV5-1	NA	TRBJ2-7	once	CASSLDYPSYEQYF	TGCGCCAGCAGCCTGGACTACCCCTCCTACGAGCAGTACTTC
TRBV7-6	TRBD2	TRBJ2-3	NA	CASSPTTREGRRHRYAYF	TGTGCCAGCAGCCCTACTACGCGGGAGGGCCGGAGGCACAGATACGCGTATTTT
TRBV25-1	TRBD1	TRBJ2-1	NA	CASTTARGTGLNNEQFF	TGTGCCAGCACTACCGCCCGGGGGACAGGGCTAAACAATGAGCAGTTCTTC
TRBV29-1	NA	TRBJ2-7	NA	CSVEDGPLSSYEQYF	TGCAGCGTTGAAGATGGACCTCTGAGCTCCTACGAGCAGTACTTC
TRBV24-1	NA	TRBJ2-7	once	CATSDSGIHEQYF	TGTGCCACCAGTGATTCTGGGATCCACGAGCAGTACTTC
TRBV21-1	NA	TRBJ2-7	NA	CASSKTETVYEQYF	TGTGCCAGCAGCAAGACAGAAACCGTGTACGAGCAGTACTTC
TRBV20-1	NA	TRBJ2-4	NA	CSGEKGARDIRYF	TGCAGTGGGGAGAAGGGGGCGCGGGACATTCGGTACTTC
TRBV2	TRBD1	TRBJ2-5	NA	CAIRGQAQETQYF	TGTGCCATCAGGGGGCAGGCCCAAGAGACCCAGTACTTC
TRBV12-3/TRBV12-4	TRBD2	TRBJ2-3	NA	CASSSSGRATRYAYF	TGTGCCAGCAGTTCCAGCGGGAGGGCCACCAGATACGCGTATTTT
TRBV15	NA	TRBJ2-7	NA	CATSRDRIGMALREQYF	TGTGCCACCAGCAGGGATCGTATCGGGATGGCCCTTCGAGAGCAGTACTTC
TRBV29-1	NA	TRBJ2-1	NA	CSVEDEVLRVSYNEQFF	TGCAGCGTTGAAGATGAGGTTTTACGGGTCTCCTACAATGAGCAGTTCTTC
TRBV29-1	TRBD1	TRBJ1-1	few	CSAHNRGTVAFF	TGCAGCGCCCACAACAGGGGGACGGTAGCTTTCTTT
TRBV27	TRBD2	TRBJ2-1	once	CASRTSGATGEQFF	TGTGCCAGCAGGACTAGCGGGGCTACGGGTGAGCAGTTCTTC
TRBV6-6	TRBD1	TRBJ2-1	NA	CASSTWTGQRAYNEQFF	TGTGCCAGCAGTACCTGGACAGGCCAACGGGCCTACAATGAGCAGTTCTTC
TRBV2	NA	TRBJ1-1	few	CASSLLQGAFF	TGTGCCAGCAGTCTCTTACAGGGAGCTTTCTTT
TRBV20-1	TRBD2	TRBJ2-3	NA	CSARPGGDSRPYF	TGCAGTGCTAGGCCCGGGGGGGACTCTCGCCCGTATTTT
TRBV20-1	NA	TRBJ2-7	NA	CSARDTRHGSYEQYF	TGCAGTGCTAGAGATACTCGCCACGGCTCCTACGAGCAGTACTTC
TRBV15	NA	TRBJ2-1	few	CATSREAGARGEQFF	TGTGCCACCAGCAGAGAGGCGGGGGCTCGCGGTGAGCAGTTCTTC
TRBV2	NA	TRBJ1-2	few	CASRGGEDSYYGYTF	TGTGCCAGCAGAGGGGGGGAGGACAGCTACTATGGCTACACCTTC
TRBV3-1	NA	TRBJ2-6	few	CASRGTSSGANVLTF	TGTGCCAGCAGGGGAACTAGCTCTGGGGCCAACGTCCTGACTTTC
TRBV12-3/TRBV12-4	TRBD2	TRBJ2-4	NA	CVSSLAGVSKNIQYF	TGTGTCAGCAGTTTAGCGGGAGTATCCAAAAACATTCAGTACTTC
TRBV14	NA	TRBJ2-1	few	CASSQDVGGLTEQFF	TGTGCCAGCAGCCAAGATGTGGGGGGATTGACCGAGCAGTTCTTC
TRBV20-1	NA	TRBJ1-5	few	CSALDRLNQPQHF	TGCAGTGCTCTGGACAGACTCAATCAGCCCCAGCATTTT
TRBV20-1	TRBD2	TRBJ2-3	few	CSAPAAGGVMRTDAQYF	TGCAGTGCCCCCGCCGCGGGAGGGGTTATGCGTACAGATGCGCAGTATTTT
TRBV10-3	NA	TRBJ2-4	NA	CAISEMENIQYF	TGTGCCATCAGTGAGATGGAGAACATTCAGTACTTC
TRBV10-3	NA	TRBJ2-6	few	CAISESSVAGANVLTF	TGTGCCATCAGTGAGTCGTCGGTGGCTGGGGCCAACGTCCTGACTTTC
TRBV5-1	NA	TRBJ1-1	NA	CASSSQGGVTEAFF	TGCGCCAGCAGCTCACAGGGAGGAGTGACTGAAGCTTTCTTT
TRBV11-1	NA	TRBJ2-1	few	CASRLAGPYNEQFF	TGTGCCAGCCGGTTGGCTGGACCCTACAATGAGCAGTTCTTC
TRBV14	NA	TRBJ2-3	NA	CASSQDLPEGYAYF	TGTGCCAGCAGCCAAGATCTCCCGGAGGGGTACGCGTATTTT
TRBV12-3/TRBV12-4	NA	TRBJ2-7	many	CASGGGYEQYF	TGTGCCAGCGGAGGCGGCTACGAGCAGTACTTC
TRBV24-1	NA	TRBJ1-5	NA	CATSAGNQPQHF	TGTGCCACCAGTGCGGGCAATCAGCCCCAGCATTTT
TRBV6-1	NA	TRBJ2-1	once	CASRPGGWGNEQFF	TGTGCCAGCAGGCCTGGGGGATGGGGCAATGAGCAGTTCTTC
TRBV20-1	NA	TRBJ2-2	NA	CSPFVHHTGKLFF	TGCAGCCCCTTTGTACATCACACCGGGAAGCTGTTTTTT
TRBV20-1	TRBD2	TRBJ2-7	few	CSASPTGTSGYEQYF	TGCAGTGCGAGTCCTACCGGGACTAGCGGTTACGAGCAGTACTTC
TRBV7-2	TRBD1	TRBJ1-5	NA	CASRLNRGGNQPQHF	TGTGCCAGCCGCTTAAACAGGGGTGGCAATCAGCCCCAGCATTTT